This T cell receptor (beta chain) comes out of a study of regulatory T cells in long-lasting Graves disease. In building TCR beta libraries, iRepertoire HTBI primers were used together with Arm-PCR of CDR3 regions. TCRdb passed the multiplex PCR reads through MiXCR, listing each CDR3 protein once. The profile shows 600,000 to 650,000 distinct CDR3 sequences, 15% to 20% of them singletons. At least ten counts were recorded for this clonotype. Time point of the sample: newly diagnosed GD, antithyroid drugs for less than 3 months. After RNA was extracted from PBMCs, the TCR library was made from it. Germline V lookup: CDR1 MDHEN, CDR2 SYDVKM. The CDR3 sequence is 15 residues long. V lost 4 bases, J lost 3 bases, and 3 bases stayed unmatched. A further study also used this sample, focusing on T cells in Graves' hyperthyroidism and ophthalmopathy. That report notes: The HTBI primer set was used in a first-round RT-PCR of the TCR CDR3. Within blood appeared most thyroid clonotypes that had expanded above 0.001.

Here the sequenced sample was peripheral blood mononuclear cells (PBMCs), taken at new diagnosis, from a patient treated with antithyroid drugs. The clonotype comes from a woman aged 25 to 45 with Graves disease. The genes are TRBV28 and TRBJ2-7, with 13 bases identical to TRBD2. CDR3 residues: CASSSWTSGSYEQYF. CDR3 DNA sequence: TGTGCCAGCAGTTCGTGGACTAGCGGGAGCTACGAGCAGTACTTC. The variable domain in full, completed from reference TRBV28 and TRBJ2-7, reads DVKVTQSSRYLVKRTGEKVFLECVQDMDHENMFWYRQDPGLGLRLIYFSYDVKMKEKGDIPEGYSVSREKKERFSLILESASTNQTSMYLCASSSWTSGSYEQYFGPGTRLTVT.